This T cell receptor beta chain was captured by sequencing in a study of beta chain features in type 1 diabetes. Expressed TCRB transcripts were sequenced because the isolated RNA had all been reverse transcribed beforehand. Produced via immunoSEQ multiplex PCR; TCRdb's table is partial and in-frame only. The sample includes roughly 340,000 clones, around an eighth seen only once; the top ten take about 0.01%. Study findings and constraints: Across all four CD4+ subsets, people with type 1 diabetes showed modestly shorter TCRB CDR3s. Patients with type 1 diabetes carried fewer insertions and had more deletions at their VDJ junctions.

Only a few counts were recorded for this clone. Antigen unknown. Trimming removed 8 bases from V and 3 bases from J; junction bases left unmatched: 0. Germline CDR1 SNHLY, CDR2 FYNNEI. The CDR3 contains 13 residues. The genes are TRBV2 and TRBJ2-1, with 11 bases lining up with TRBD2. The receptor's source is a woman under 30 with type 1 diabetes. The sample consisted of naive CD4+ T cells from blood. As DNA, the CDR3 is TGTGCCAGCGGGACTAGCGGCTACAATGAGCAGTTCTTC. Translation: CASGTSGYNEQFF.